The present T cell receptor (beta chain) was sequenced within a study of cytomegalovirus exposure and HLA in healthy donors (dated by TCRdb to 2017 to 2019). About the investigation overall: According to a later analysis, the roughly 120 validation repertoires were produced on the same platform as the 700 or so repertoires of the first cohort. The study was designed to test whether signatures of past pathogen exposure could be identified by cataloging public T cell receptors. To predict cytomegalovirus infection status, the study combined high-throughput TCR immunosequencing, statistical association of individual TCRs with disease status, and machine learning. Along with the approximately 650-subject first cohort, a separate validation cohort of over a hundred different subjects was used. Study-wide conclusions, independent of this receptor: In both the original and validation cohorts, the classifier was reported to diagnose cytomegalovirus status with high specificity and sensitivity. A total of fewer than 200 TCR beta chains were listed by the study as associated with cytomegalovirus. In vitro tests confirmed that a few of the cytomegalovirus-associated TCR beta chains recognize cytomegalovirus antigens. All 120 or so repertoires were used to score co-occurrence in the validation cohort in a later analysis, because that analysis had no HLA typing for the cohort. It was suggested by the authors that the approach could potentially be generalized to other disease states and immunological phenotypes. Most TCR sequences were seen in very few donors, while some public TCRs were found in many individuals. Subsequent analysis determined that TCRs grouped into clusters in the first cohort also showed a tendency toward co-occurrence across the roughly 120 validation repertoires, and 94% of cluster scores exceeded 0.

The donors belonged to the validation cohort of around 120 subjects, which was separate from the roughly 670-subject first cohort. The protocol used for the library was the immunoSEQ multiplex PCR assay. The original methods were these. A statistical classification framework was developed to diagnose cytomegalovirus status using the catalog of TCR beta chain sequences. TCRdb limited this immuneACCESS table to in-frame rearrangements with V and J called. A share of clones is missing; checked studies link under half to unresolved V genes, and the rest is unexplained. V and J calls and clone size are as listed in that table; D and trimming were resolved from the DNA. A total of over 100,000 clones appear in this sample, about 95% of them only once. Of the sample, roughly 0.9% falls within the top ten clones. V and J are trimmed by 3 bases and 0 bases, and the gene matches miss 4 bases of the junction. The CDR3 holds 16 amino acids from the cysteine to the phenylalanine. CDR3 DNA only is kept here, 48 bases in frame from base 1. As encoded in the germline V gene, CDR1 is SGDLS while CDR2 is YYNGEE.

Concerning this clone itself: This receptor's antigen is unknown. Base qualities are not recorded, but no much larger clone differs from it by a single base.

Sequencing input: PBMCs. This TCR was sampled from a woman aged 18-29 years in good health and CMV-seronegative. The rearrangement joined TRBV9 to TRBJ1-5; 9 bases in the middle match TRBD1. The nucleotides are TGTGCCAGCAGCGAGGGACAGGGCGTTAGCAATCAGCCCCAGCATTTT. Translation gives CASSEGQGVSNQPQHF.